A selection of T cell receptor beta chains follows, all from one sample in a study of control samples from healthy donors and cancer patients. Some clones are missing from TCRdb's copy, which holds only in-frame ones; the method was immunoSEQ multiplex PCR. The data show tens of thousands of clones, roughly 94% seen once. Sequenced sample: blood. These receptors originate from a man aged 25-40 years in good health. Both conserved end residues are part of each CDR3. A D gene is named only where the DNA matches it firmly. Some rows mark clone size as missing; the rest say once, few, many or name a class of expanded clone.

v_call	clone_size	d_call	j_call	cdr3_aa	cdr3_nt
TRBV5-1	NA	NA	TRBJ2-2	CASSLYGSGNTGELFF	TGCGCCAGCAGCTTGTATGGTAGCGGTAACACCGGGGAGCTGTTTTTT
TRBV19	NA	NA	TRBJ2-1	CASSNPADSYNEQFF	TGTGCCAGTAGTAACCCGGCTGACTCCTACAATGAGCAGTTCTTC
TRBV11-2	NA	TRBD2	TRBJ2-7	CASSLSYRSSGAYEQYF	TGTGCCAGCAGCTTATCTTATAGGTCTAGCGGGGCCTACGAGCAGTACTTC
TRBV6-5	NA	TRBD1	TRBJ2-3	CASSYPTGTGGDTQYF	TGTGCCAGCAGTTACCCTACCGGGACAGGGGGAGATACGCAGTATTTT
TRBV9	NA	NA	TRBJ1-5	CASSQDPGSNQPQHF	TGTGCCAGCAGCCAAGACCCGGGCAGCAATCAGCCCCAGCATTTT
TRBV4-2	NA	NA	TRBJ2-7	CASSQGAGSSYEQYF	TGTGCCAGCAGCCAAGGGGCAGGGAGCTCCTACGAGCAGTACTTC
TRBV3-1/TRBV3-2	NA	TRBD1	TRBJ1-4	CASSQGRQGYEKLFF	TGTGCCAGCAGCCAAGGCAGACAGGGGTACGAAAAACTGTTTTTT
TRBV3-1/TRBV3-2	NA	NA	TRBJ2-7	CASSHQGYEQYF	TGTGCCAGCAGTCATCAGGGCTACGAGCAGTACTTC
TRBV10-3	NA	NA	TRBJ1-1	CAISDSGHRFTDQAFF	TGTGCCATCAGTGACTCCGGACACCGTTTCACGGACCAAGCTTTCTTT
TRBV19	NA	NA	TRBJ2-6	CASSKTGSGANVLTF	TGTGCCAGTTCCAAAACAGGGTCCGGGGCCAACGTCCTGACTTTC
TRBV18	NA	TRBD1	TRBJ2-1	CASSPRDSYNEQFF	TGTGCCAGCTCACCCCGGGACAGCTACAATGAGCAGTTCTTC
TRBV11-2	NA	NA	TRBJ2-7	CATRFGGISYEQYF	TGTGCCACCCGCTTTGGCGGGATCTCCTACGAGCAGTACTTC
TRBV3-1/TRBV3-2	NA	NA	TRBJ2-5	CASSHLRGSGETQYF	TGTGCCAGCAGCCATTTGCGCGGGTCGGGGGAGACCCAGTACTTC
TRBV7-2	once	TRBD1	TRBJ1-2	CASSGTGHFANYGYTF	TGTGCCAGCAGCGGGACAGGGCACTTTGCTAACTATGGCTACACCTTC
TRBV24-1	NA	TRBD2	TRBJ2-3	CATSDLKFGTSGFTGTQYF	TGTGCCACCAGTGATTTAAAATTCGGTACTAGCGGTTTCACAGGTACGCAGTATTTT
TRBV25-1	NA	NA	TRBJ1-2	CASSVGLNYGYTF	TGTGCCAGCAGTGTAGGGCTTAACTATGGCTACACCTTC
TRBV7-9	NA	NA	TRBJ1-2	CASTTYYGYTF	TGTGCCAGTACGACGTACTATGGCTACACCTTC
TRBV9	once	TRBD1	TRBJ1-1	CASSGTGLNTEAFF	TGTGCCAGCAGCGGGACAGGCCTGAACACTGAAGCTTTCTTT
TRBV11-2	NA	TRBD2	TRBJ2-1	CASSGLAGVDNEQFF	TGTGCCAGCAGCGGACTAGCGGGAGTAGATAATGAGCAGTTCTTC
TRBV19	NA	NA	TRBJ1-1	CASSFGAGEAFF	NA
TRBV25-1	few	NA	TRBJ1-2	CASSEHYGYTF	TGTGCCAGCAGTGAGCATTATGGCTACACCTTC
TRBV10-3	NA	TRBD2	TRBJ2-5	CAISGSGGNIRETQYF	TGTGCCATCAGTGGAAGCGGGGGGAATATAAGAGAGACCCAGTACTTC
TRBV7-9	NA	NA	TRBJ1-6	CASSLGQPGDSPLHF	TGTGCCAGCAGCTTGGGCCAGCCGGGGGATTCACCCCTCCACTTT
TRBV10-3	NA	TRBD1	TRBJ2-5	CATGTGSQETQYF	TGTGCCACTGGGACAGGGTCACAAGAGACCCAGTACTTC
TRBV5-1	NA	TRBD2	TRBJ2-3	CASSLGLAVHTDTQYF	TGCGCCAGCAGCTTGGGACTAGCGGTCCACACAGATACGCAGTATTTT
TRBV4-3	NA	TRBD1	TRBJ1-2	CASSQGTGLYGYTF	TGCGCCAGCAGCCAAGGGACAGGCCTTTATGGCTACACCTTC
TRBV3-1/TRBV3-2	once	NA	TRBJ2-1	CASSQDQVYEQFF	TGTGCCAGCAGCCAAGATCAAGTTTATGAGCAGTTCTTC
TRBV3-1/TRBV3-2	NA	TRBD2	TRBJ2-7	CASSQTPGLAGEYEQYF	TGTGCCAGCAGCCAGACTCCTGGACTAGCGGGGGAATACGAGCAGTACTTC
TRBV19	NA	TRBD2	TRBJ2-7	CASSIATSGGAYEQYF	TGTGCCAGTAGTATAGCCACTAGCGGGGGGGCGTACGAGCAGTACTTC
TRBV3-1/TRBV3-2	NA	NA	TRBJ2-1	CASSQDPDTYNEQFF	TGTGCCAGCAGCCAAGATCCAGACACCTACAATGAGCAGTTCTTC
TRBV6-4	NA	TRBD2	TRBJ2-1	CASRALAGGNPSYNEQFF	TGTGCCAGCAGAGCACTAGCGGGGGGTAACCCCTCCTACAATGAGCAGTTCTTC
TRBV27	NA	NA	TRBJ2-2	CASSRHRAGELFF	TGTGCCAGCAGCAGACACAGGGCCGGGGAGCTGTTTTTT
TRBV11-2	NA	NA	TRBJ1-4	CASSPRGITTNEKLFF	TGTGCCAGCAGCCCCCGCGGGATTACAACTAATGAAAAACTGTTTTTT
TRBV5-4	NA	NA	TRBJ1-1	CASSLVGTEAFF	TGTGCCAGCAGCTTGGTTGGCACTGAAGCTTTCTTT
TRBV10-3	NA	TRBD1	TRBJ1-2	CAIRSTGANYGYTF	TGTGCCATCAGATCAACAGGGGCTAACTATGGCTACACCTTC
TRBV4-3	NA	NA	TRBJ2-3	CASSQEGASTDTQYF	TGCGCCAGCAGCCAAGAGGGGGCCAGCACAGATACGCAGTATTTT
TRBV7-2	NA	NA	TRBJ1-2	CASSSQSSNYGYTF	TGTGCCAGCAGCTCTCAGAGTTCTAACTATGGCTACACCTTC